One TCR beta chain is described in this entry. This clone has a single count. The antigen it binds to is not known. Base qualities are missing; no much larger clone stands one base away. The data were obtained in a study of T cells in localized non-small cell lung cancer (dated by TCRdb to about 2020). Study-wide context: The study examined T cell repertoires in 200 to 300 patients with early-stage NSCLC and compared tumors with uninvolved tumor-adjacent lungs. The cohort consisted of 236 treatment-naive NSCLC patients whose localized lung tumors had been resected. Of the NSCLC patients, 120 to 150 were male and around 97 were female, and the mean age was approximately 66 years. What the research found in general, with its limitations: Of the top 100 tumor clones, a median of approximately 60 were detected in paired uninvolved adjacent lung; approximately 30 were also among that lung's top 100. Higher T cell density in blood was associated with longer overall survival, whereas higher clonality in adjacent lung was associated with shorter survival. Multi-region tumor sequencing was not performed, so intratumor heterogeneity could not be excluded. The highest T cell clonality was observed in uninvolved tumor-adjacent lung, where clonality exceeded that of tumor, suggesting that antigenic responses were more focused in uninvolved tumor-adjacent lung. Since the design was exploratory, TCR variables were selected using unadjusted p-values with no false-discovery rate correction.

TCR beta CDR3 regions were sequenced from DNA using the immunoSEQ Assay. Concerning the study's data processing: T cell density was computed as TCR beta template counts normalized to usable DNA estimated by amplifying housekeeping genes. The preseqR package was used to estimate richness by extrapolating to 400,000 templates for PBMC samples and to 120,000 templates for tissue samples. Clonality was defined by subtracting Pielou's evenness from one. Tissue-enriched TCRs were identified by differential abundance testing using productive amino-acid clonotypes, minimum total count 5 and alpha 0.1. The Jaccard Index and the Morisita Overlap Index were used to measure repertoire overlap between compartments. GLIPH grouped TCR beta CDR3s together with public tetramer-defined viral CDR3s, and a viral motif had to include at least three viral sequences and also show V-gene enrichment. TCRdb took this table from immuneACCESS and kept in-frame rearrangements with V and J called. Such tables lack part of the clones; where checked against another copy, unresolved V genes explain under half of the gap, and the rest is unexplained. That table supplies the V and J calls and clone size; D and trimming were determined from the DNA. In this sample the table shows roughly 16,000 clones, approximately 90% of which occur a single time. The ten largest clones add up to 27% of the sample.

The germline V and J ends show losses of 0 bases and 5 bases respectively, and no gene match explains 4 bases of the junction. CDR1 MNHEY and CDR2 SVGAGI were looked up in the germline V gene. The cysteine opens and the phenylalanine closes a CDR3 of 16 amino acids. Of the read, only the CDR3 DNA is kept; its 48 bases are in frame from base 1. At diagnosis, peripheral blood, uninvolved tumor-adjacent lung and tumor were collected and were preserved as a mix of fresh-frozen and FFPE material. For TCR repertoire profiling, the blood samples were analyzed as peripheral blood mononuclear cells. Here the chain combines TRBV6-5 and TRBJ2-2; 9 middle bases align to TRBD1. Sequenced material: peripheral blood, taken before any cancer treatment. The receptor was isolated from a female donor over 55 with stage III squamous cell lung carcinoma. The CDR3 loop reads CASSYSTGGRTGELFF. The DNA reads TGTGCCAGCAGTTACTCGACAGGGGGAAGGACCGGGGAGCTGTTTTTT.